This entry lists 25 T cell receptor beta chains sequenced from one sample in a study of T cell responses to AZD1222 COVID-19 vaccine. This table comes from immunoSEQ multiplex PCR, and its TCRdb copy is limited to in-frame clones, with some not included. In the table there are 100,000 to 150,000 clones, around nine tenths of which are singletons. This specimen consisted of peripheral blood, obtained on day 0 of AZD1222 vaccination. The receptors stem from an adult in good health.

The rearrangement links TRBV19 to TRBJ1-4; no firm D call. CDR3 length: 14 amino acids. Trimming left V 4 bases short and J 7 bases short, with 13 bases between. From germline, CDR1 is LNHDA and CDR2 SQIVND (reference sequence). The CDR3 protein is CASSSSSGVEKLFF. The CDR3, as DNA: TGTGCCAGTAGTAGTTCCAGTGGTGTTGAAAAACTGTTTTTT.

CDR3 sequence (DNA): TGTGCCAGCAGTGCACAGGGGAGGGACACTGAAGCTTTCTTT. Protein sequence: CASSAQGRDTEAFF. This chain connects TRBV2 to TRBJ1-1, with 7 bases aligning to TRBD1. The V gene end was trimmed by 4 bases and the J gene end by 3 bases; junction bases not matched to a gene: 5. Germline loops: CDR1 SNHLY, CDR2 FYNNEI. The CDR3 loop spans 14 amino acids.

This clone was recorded only once. The chain carries TRBV5-4 and TRBJ2-3; 14 nucleotides line up with TRBD2. CDR1 SGHNT and CDR2 YYREEE come from the germline V gene (reference sequence). V lost 0 bases and J lost 3; bases outside the gene matches: 6. The length of the CDR3 is 18 residues. The CDR3 nucleotides are TGTGCCAGCAGCTTGGGACTAGCGGGGGGGGGCGCGACAGATACGCAGTATTTT. Protein: CASSLGLAGGGATDTQYF.

The chain uses TRBV3-1 (or the pseudogene TRBV3-2) and TRBJ2-1; tentatively, D is TRBD1 (5 bases). Germline V gene data show CDR1 as LGHDT and CDR2 as YNNKEL (reference sequence). V shed 0 bases and J shed 5 bases, with 14 bases lying between them. This CDR3 has 16 residues. CDR3 in amino acids: CASSQDRGLGHNEQFF. CDR3 DNA: TGTGCCAGCAGCCAAGATAGAGGCTTGGGGCACAATGAGCAGTTCTTC.

The V gene is TRBV7-9, the J gene TRBJ2-7, with a possible D match to TRBD2 (6 bases). Trimming pared 4 bases from V and 4 bases from J, leaving 17 bases between. The CDR3 is 15 amino acids. Germline loops: CDR1 SEHNR, CDR2 FQNEAQ (reference sequence). The CDR3 coding sequence is TGTGCCAGCAGCTCCGGGCGGGGCTCGGGTTACGAGCAGTACTTC. Protein: CASSSGRGSGYEQYF.

The CDR3 reads CASSLATGTQLYGYTF. In DNA form, the CDR3 reads TGTGCCAGCAGCTTGGCGACAGGGACCCAACTCTATGGCTACACCTTC. This sequence joins TRBV5-4 and TRBJ1-2; 7 nucleotides align to TRBD1. Germline V CDR1 and CDR2: SGHNT, YYREEE (reference sequence). This CDR3 contains 16 residues. V lost 0 bases and J lost 4; bases outside the gene matches: 9. Based on the CDR3 plus reference TRBV5-4 and TRBJ1-2, the full variable domain is ETGVTQSPTHLIKTRGQQVTLRCSSQSGHNTVSWYQQALGQGPQFIFQYYREEENGRGNFPPRFSGLQFPNYSSELNVNALELDDSALYLCASSLATGTQLYGYTFGSGTRLTVV.

The gene calls are TRBV27 and TRBJ2-4; perhaps TRBD1 as D (6 bases). Germline V gene data show CDR1 as MNHEY and CDR2 as SMNVEV (reference sequence). This CDR3 has 17 residues. V was cut by 3 bases and J by 0 bases, with 15 bases left in between. The CDR3 region has the DNA TGTGCCAGCAGTTTTTCCACAGGGAGTGTAGCCAAAAACATTCAGTACTTC. Residues: CASSFSTGSVAKNIQYF.

In DNA, the CDR3 is TGCGCCAGCAGTGTCGAGAGGGAGAATAATTCACCCCTCCACTTT. Protein sequence: CASSVERENNSPLHF. The chain recombines TRBV4-3 with TRBJ1-6, with D hard to call. Trimming removed 6 bases at V and 5 bases at J, with 14 bases between. Per the germline V gene, CDR1 is LGHNA and CDR2 is YSLEER. The CDR3 consists of 15 residues.

This clone appeared a few times. The chain joins TRBV28 to TRBJ1-2; no firm D call. The CDR3 loop spans 12 amino acids. Trimming left V 2 bases short and J 8 bases short, with 9 bases between. Per the germline V gene, CDR1 is MDHEN and CDR2 is SYDVKM. The DNA for the CDR3 is TGTGCCAGCAGTTTAATGGGAAACGGCTACACCTTC. It encodes CASSLMGNGYTF.

The chain joins TRBV29-1 to TRBJ2-5; the D gene is possibly TRBD2 (7 bases). V lost 4 bases, J lost 2 bases, and 11 bases lay in between. The V gene's germline CDR1 is SQVTM and CDR2 ANQGSEA. This CDR3 contains 13 residues. The CDR3 region has the DNA TGCAGCGTTGGAGAGGGGGGGCAAGAGACCCAGTACTTC. Amino acids: CSVGEGGQETQYF.

The rearrangement links TRBV19 to TRBJ2-7; D is uncertain. Trimming pared 5 bases from V and 3 bases from J, leaving 5 bases between. Germline V gives CDR1 LNHDA, CDR2 SQIVND (reference sequence). CDR3 length: 11 amino acids. The CDR3 nucleotides are TGTGCCAGTAGTTTTGACTACGAGCAGTACTTC. As protein: CASSFDYEQYF.

The chain is built from TRBV5-6 and TRBJ1-2; weak D call: TRBD1 (6 bases). Germline CDR1 SGHDT, CDR2 YYEEEE. This CDR3 comprises 14 residues. V lost 2 bases to trimming and J lost 8 bases, with 16 bases between them. The chain's CDR3 is CASSLGGADSGYTF. CDR3 nucleotides: TGTGCCAGCAGCTTAGGGGGAGCAGATTCAGGCTACACCTTC.

The chain carries TRBV11-2 and TRBJ2-3; TRBD2 might be the D (6 bases). This CDR3 region has 16 residues. CDR1 and CDR2 from the germline V gene are SGHAT and FQNNGV. V was shortened by 2 bases and J by 0 bases, with 12 bases between the two germline ends. The CDR3 DNA reads as TGTGCCAGCAGCTTATGGTCCGGGACTAGCACAGATACGCAGTATTTT. It is translated as CASSLWSGTSTDTQYF. The full variable domain, rest sourced from reference TRBV11-2 and TRBJ2-3, is EAGVAQSPRYKIIEKRQSVAFWCNPISGHATLYWYQQILGQGPKLLIQFQNNGVVDDSQLPKDRFSAERLKGVDSTLKIQPAKLEDSAVYLCASSLWSGTSTDTQYFGPGTRLTVL.

This sequence joins TRBV7-2 and TRBJ2-1; 10 bases align to TRBD2. Germline V gene sequence: CDR1 SGHTA, CDR2 FQGNSA. The junction had 7 bases not matched to a gene; V was cut back by 4 bases and J by 4 bases. The CDR3 totals 16 residues. DNA for the CDR3: TGTGCCAGCAGCTCCGTCCTAGCGGGGGTGTACAATGAGCAGTTCTTC. This gives the protein CASSSVLAGVYNEQFF.

This sequence joins TRBV28 and TRBJ1-6, with D uncertain. The CDR3 loop spans 11 amino acids. Germline V CDR1 and CDR2: MDHEN, SYDVKM. V was trimmed by 8 bases and J by 10 bases, leaving 9 bases between them. CDR3 sequence (DNA): TGTGCCAGCGGGAGATTGTCACCCCTCCACTTT. Its translation is CASGRLSPLHF.

The V gene is TRBV30, the J gene TRBJ2-7; TRBD2 matches at 9 bases. The germline V gene has CDR1 GTSNPN and CDR2 SVGIG (reference sequence). This CDR3 is built from 16 residues. J lost 5 bases, V lost 4 bases, and 15 bases had no gene match. The CDR3 reads CAWTPPLRGGFHEQYF. The CDR3 bases are TGTGCCTGGACCCCTCCTCTGCGGGGGGGCTTCCACGAGCAGTACTTC.

The V call is TRBV6-2 or TRBV6-3, the J call TRBJ1-2, with D unresolved. This CDR3 has 11 residues. V was shortened by 2 bases and J by 13 bases, with 11 bases between the two germline ends. Germline CDR1 MNHEY, CDR2 SVGEGT. Here the CDR3 reads CASSYGGPCTF. CDR3 DNA: TGTGCCAGCAGTTACGGTGGGCCTTGCACCTTC.

The rearrangement joins TRBV28 to TRBJ1-2; 8 nucleotides align to TRBD1. CDR1 is MDHEN and CDR2 is SYDVKM in the germline V gene. This CDR3 region has 13 residues. J gave up 8 bases and V 4 bases, and 6 bases lay outside the gene matches. Here the CDR3 reads CASSSGQGGGYTF. Here the CDR3 DNA reads TGTGCCAGCAGTTCCGGACAGGGTGGAGGCTACACCTTC.

This clone has just one count. In DNA, the CDR3 is TGTGCCAGCAGGGAGATCCTAGCGTCGGACGAGCAGTACTTC. Translated: CASREILASDEQYF. V is TRBV2 and J is TRBJ2-7; D is perhaps TRBD2 (6 bases). The CDR3 runs to 14 residues. Germline-derived CDR1 and CDR2 are SNHLY and FYNNEI. V lost 6 bases and J 5 bases, leaving 17 bases between the germline ends.

A few counts support this clone. The rearrangement uses TRBV7-2 and TRBJ1-5; D is perhaps TRBD1 (6 bases). The CDR3 totals 13 residues. Germline CDR1 SGHTA, CDR2 FQGNSA. V lost 5 bases, J lost 3 bases, and 8 bases lay in between. The CDR3 DNA follows: TGTGCCAGCAGCCGGGACAACAATCAGCCCCAGCATTTT. It encodes CASSRDNNQPQHF.

A single count supports this clone. The V gene is TRBV4-1, the J gene TRBJ1-1, with D perhaps matching TRBD1 (5 bases). V was cut by 4 bases and J by 1 base, with 10 bases left in between. CDR1 and CDR2 from the germline V gene are MGHRA and YSYEKL. The CDR3 is made up of 14 amino acids. In DNA form, the CDR3 reads TGCGCCAGCAGCCTGGGACTGGAGAACACTGAAGCTTTCTTT. Its translation is CASSLGLENTEAFF.

This rearrangement joins TRBV28 to TRBJ1-2; 9 positions agree with TRBD1. CDR3 length equals 16 residues. Germline V CDR1 and CDR2: MDHEN, SYDVKM. Germline trimming cut 2 bases from V and 3 bases from J; bases unmatched to any gene: 7. CDR3 in DNA: TGTGCCAGCAGTTTAGTCCCGACAGGGGGGTACTATGGCTACACCTTC. Encoded protein: CASSLVPTGGYYGYTF.

The genes are TRBV28 and TRBJ1-1; 7 nucleotides agree with TRBD1. The CDR3 runs 16 residues. Germline CDR1 MDHEN, CDR2 SYDVKM. J lost 1 base, V lost 6 bases, and 11 bases had no gene match. CDR3 loop: CASSPISGQQNTEAFF. The CDR3 DNA reads as TGTGCCAGCAGCCCCATCTCGGGACAGCAGAACACTGAAGCTTTCTTT.

V usage is TRBV3-1 (or the pseudogene TRBV3-2) and J usage is TRBJ1-3, with a possible D match to TRBD1 (5 bases). The germline V gene encodes CDR1 LGHDT and CDR2 YNNKEL (reference sequence). V lost 0 bases to trimming and J lost 3 bases, with 6 bases between them. This CDR3 region has 14 residues. The CDR3, as DNA: TGTGCCAGCAGCCAAGAGGGGGGTGGAAACACCATATATTTT. Protein sequence: CASSQEGGGNTIYF.

The chain is built from TRBV3-1 (or the pseudogene TRBV3-2) and TRBJ2-3, with 7 bases matching TRBD1. Germline V lookup: CDR1 LGHDT, CDR2 YNNKEL (reference sequence). The V and J ends lost 4 bases and 4 bases, in that order; junction bases with no gene match: 8. The CDR3 has 15 amino acids. CDR3 nucleotides: TGTGCCAGCAGCCGAAGGGGGCCGAATGCAGATACGCAGTATTTT. Its protein product is CASSRRGPNADTQYF.